These T cell receptor beta chains were read from a single sample in a study of cytomegalovirus exposure and HLA in healthy donors. Using immunoSEQ multiplex PCR, the repertoire was profiled, and TCRdb retains in-frame clones only, with some absent. In the table there are tens of thousands of clones, approximately 65% of which are singletons. Sequencing used PBMCs. Receptor source: a man younger than 45 in good health and CMV-seronegative. Each CDR3 is given with its conserved first and last residue. The D gene is left open where the match is weak. The size entry is marked missing in some rows and otherwise reads once, few, many or a size class.

D gene: .
V gene: TRBV5-1
J gene: TRBJ1-5
clone size: .
CDR3 DNA: TGCGCCAGCAGCTTGACACAGGATCAGCCCCAGCATTTT
CDR3 protein: CASSLTQDQPQHF

D gene: TRBD1
V gene: TRBV2
J gene: TRBJ1-1
clone size: once
CDR3 DNA: TGTGCCAGCAGGAGACAGGGGAACACTGAAGCTTTCTTT
CDR3 protein: CASRRQGNTEAFF

D gene: TRBD1
V gene: TRBV5-1
J gene: TRBJ2-5
clone size: .
CDR3 DNA: TGCGCCAGCAGCCGACAGGGCTCTGGGGAGACCCAGTACTTC
CDR3 protein: CASSRQGSGETQYF

D gene: .
V gene: TRBV2
J gene: TRBJ1-1
clone size: .
CDR3 DNA: TGTGCCAGCACTGATTCGAGTGCCTTGAACACTGAAGCTTTCTTT
CDR3 protein: CASTDSSALNTEAFF

D gene: .
V gene: TRBV10-2
J gene: TRBJ2-3
clone size: few
CDR3 DNA: TGCGCCAGCAGTGATCCCAGCGGACCTAGCACAGATACGCAGTATTTT
CDR3 protein: CASSDPSGPSTDTQYF

D gene: TRBD2
V gene: TRBV27
J gene: TRBJ2-7
clone size: .
CDR3 DNA: TGTGCCAGCAGCTCAAGCGGGAGGAGCTCCTACGAGCAGTACTTC
CDR3 protein: CASSSSGRSSYEQYF

D gene: .
V gene: TRBV7-9
J gene: TRBJ1-4
clone size: .
CDR3 DNA: TGTGCCAGCAGCCATGACAGGACTTCAGCAACTAATGAAAAACTGTTTTTT
CDR3 protein: CASSHDRTSATNEKLFF

D gene: .
V gene: TRBV13
J gene: TRBJ1-1
clone size: .
CDR3 DNA: TGTGCCAGCAGCTTAGGGGGGGGGATGAGTACTGAAGCTTTCTTT
CDR3 protein: CASSLGGGMSTEAFF

D gene: TRBD2
V gene: TRBV10-3
J gene: TRBJ2-7
clone size: .
CDR3 DNA: TGTGCCATCAGTCGACTAGCGGTGGACTACGAGCAGTACTTC
CDR3 protein: CAISRLAVDYEQYF

D gene: .
V gene: TRBV28
J gene: TRBJ1-5
clone size: .
CDR3 DNA: TGTGCCAGCATCGGACAGTTTTTATCTGCCCAGCATTTT
CDR3 protein: CASIGQFLSAQHF

D gene: .
V gene: TRBV5-6
J gene: TRBJ1-3
clone size: .
CDR3 DNA: TGTGCCAGCAGCTTGGCGGCGGCAGGGGACACCATATATTTT
CDR3 protein: CASSLAAAGDTIYF

D gene: TRBD1
V gene: TRBV28
J gene: TRBJ1-1
clone size: once
CDR3 DNA: TGTGCCAGCAGTCGACAGGGGCCTGAAGCTTTCTTT
CDR3 protein: CASSRQGPEAFF

D gene: .
V gene: TRBV4-1
J gene: TRBJ2-3
clone size: .
CDR3 DNA: TGCGCCAGCAGCCAAGTAGGGGTGAGCACAGATACGCAGTATTTT
CDR3 protein: CASSQVGVSTDTQYF

D gene: TRBD1
V gene: TRBV5-6
J gene: TRBJ1-6
clone size: few
CDR3 DNA: TGTGCCAGCAGCGCACTAGGACAGGGCGGACATTCACCCCTCCACTTT
CDR3 protein: CASSALGQGGHSPLHF

D gene: .
V gene: TRBV7-9
J gene: TRBJ2-6
clone size: few
CDR3 DNA: TGTGCCAGCAGCTCTTCCAGGGACTCTGGGGCCAACGTCCTGACTTTC
CDR3 protein: CASSSSRDSGANVLTF

D gene: .
V gene: TRBV30
J gene: TRBJ2-3
clone size: .
CDR3 DNA: TGTGCCTGGAGTGTACGAAGGTCTGGCGGGACTCAGATCACAGATACGCAGTATTTT
CDR3 protein: CAWSVRRSGGTQITDTQYF

D gene: .
V gene: TRBV4-2
J gene: TRBJ2-3
clone size: .
CDR3 DNA: TGTGCCAGCAGCCAAGATACTAGCAATACAGATACGCAGTATTTT
CDR3 protein: CASSQDTSNTDTQYF

D gene: TRBD1
V gene: TRBV29-1
J gene: TRBJ1-1
clone size: .
CDR3 DNA: TGCAGCGTGATGGACAGGGAGAGTGAAGCTTTCTTT
CDR3 protein: CSVMDRESEAFF

D gene: .
V gene: TRBV27
J gene: TRBJ2-4
clone size: once
CDR3 DNA: TGTGCCAGCAGTCCAGGGTGGAACATTCAGTACTTC
CDR3 protein: CASSPGWNIQYF

D gene: .
V gene: TRBV30
J gene: TRBJ2-5
clone size: .
CDR3 DNA: TGTGCCTGGGGGGGGGAGACAGGAGGCCAAGAGACCCAGTACTTC
CDR3 protein: CAWGGETGGQETQYF

D gene: .
V gene: TRBV28
J gene: TRBJ2-5
clone size: .
CDR3 DNA: TGTGCCAGCAGCCGTAGACAGGTCCAAGAGACCCAGTACTTC
CDR3 protein: CASSRRQVQETQYF

D gene: .
V gene: TRBV28
J gene: TRBJ2-1
clone size: .
CDR3 DNA: TGTGCCAGCAGTTTCACCAATAGGGTAGGGACTCCCTACAATGAGCAGTTCTTC
CDR3 protein: CASSFTNRVGTPYNEQFF

D gene: .
V gene: TRBV28
J gene: TRBJ2-1
clone size: few
CDR3 DNA: TGTGCCAGCAGTTTAGGGGGCCGACAAGAGCAGTTCTTC
CDR3 protein: CASSLGGRQEQFF

D gene: TRBD2
V gene: TRBV6-5
J gene: TRBJ2-1
clone size: .
CDR3 DNA: TGTGCCAGCAGGGGCGGGGGATACAATGAGCAGTTCTTC
CDR3 protein: CASRGGGYNEQFF

D gene: .
V gene: TRBV29-1
J gene: TRBJ2-2
clone size: .
CDR3 DNA: TGCAGCGTTGAAGATCTGTGGCCCGGGGAGCTGTTTTTT
CDR3 protein: CSVEDLWPGELFF

D gene: .
V gene: TRBV28
J gene: TRBJ2-7
clone size: .
CDR3 DNA: TGTGCCAGCAGTTTCCAACCCTTAGACAGGCTACCCTACGAGCAGTACTTC
CDR3 protein: CASSFQPLDRLPYEQYF

D gene: TRBD1
V gene: TRBV19
J gene: TRBJ1-1
clone size: .
CDR3 DNA: TGTGCCAGTACCCGACAGGGGGGGAACACTGAAGCTTTCTTT
CDR3 protein: CASTRQGGNTEAFF

D gene: TRBD1
V gene: TRBV29-1
J gene: TRBJ1-5
clone size: .
CDR3 DNA: TGCAGCGCTGGGACAGCCGATCAGCCCCAGCATTTT
CDR3 protein: CSAGTADQPQHF

D gene: .
V gene: TRBV5-8
J gene: TRBJ2-6
clone size: .
CDR3 DNA: TGTGCCAGCAGCTTGATCAGTTCCGGGGCCAACGTCCTGACTTTC
CDR3 protein: CASSLISSGANVLTF

D gene: .
V gene: TRBV7-9
J gene: TRBJ1-1
clone size: .
CDR3 DNA: TGTGCCAGCAGCCCCAGGGGGAACACTGAAGCTTTCTTT
CDR3 protein: CASSPRGNTEAFF

D gene: .
V gene: TRBV4-3
J gene: TRBJ2-7
clone size: .
CDR3 DNA: TGCGCCAGCAGCCAAGATTCGTCGGGCTACGAGCAGTACTTC
CDR3 protein: CASSQDSSGYEQYF

D gene: TRBD1
V gene: TRBV15
J gene: TRBJ2-7
clone size: .
CDR3 DNA: TGTGCCACCAGCAGGGACAGGGGTGATCCCTACGAGCAGTACTTC
CDR3 protein: CATSRDRGDPYEQYF

D gene: TRBD1
V gene: TRBV2
J gene: TRBJ1-1
clone size: .
CDR3 DNA: TGTGCCAGCAGGGGACAGGAGGGCACTGAAGCTTTCTTT
CDR3 protein: CASRGQEGTEAFF

D gene: TRBD2
V gene: TRBV11-2
J gene: TRBJ2-7
clone size: .
CDR3 DNA: TGTGCCAGCAGACGACTAGCGGGGCACTACGAGCAGTACTTC
CDR3 protein: CASRRLAGHYEQYF

D gene: .
V gene: TRBV13
J gene: TRBJ2-1
clone size: once
CDR3 DNA: TGTGCCAGCGGTACTGCAGGTAATGAGCAGTTCTTC
CDR3 protein: CASGTAGNEQFF

D gene: TRBD2
V gene: TRBV29-1
J gene: TRBJ2-1
clone size: .
CDR3 DNA: TGCAGCGTTGAAATAGCGGGAGAGCGTAATGAGCAGTTCTTC
CDR3 protein: CSVEIAGERNEQFF

D gene: TRBD1
V gene: TRBV4-1
J gene: TRBJ2-7
clone size: .
CDR3 DNA: TGCGCCAGCAGCCAAGGGACAGGGGTCTACGAGCAGTACTTC
CDR3 protein: CASSQGTGVYEQYF

D gene: .
V gene: TRBV7-9
J gene: TRBJ1-5
clone size: .
CDR3 DNA: TGTGCCAGCAGCTTGGGGACAAATAGCAATCAGCCCCAGCATTTT
CDR3 protein: CASSLGTNSNQPQHF

D gene: TRBD2
V gene: TRBV5-4
J gene: TRBJ2-3
clone size: .
CDR3 DNA: TGTGCCAGCAGCTTAGAGACTAGCGGGAGAGATACGCAGTATTTT
CDR3 protein: CASSLETSGRDTQYF

D gene: .
V gene: TRBV18
J gene: TRBJ1-2
clone size: .
CDR3 DNA: TGTGCCAGCTCACCGGCCATCTTGTTGGCGGGCTATGGCTACACCTTC
CDR3 protein: CASSPAILLAGYGYTF

D gene: .
V gene: TRBV10-3
J gene: TRBJ2-3
clone size: .
CDR3 DNA: TGTGCCATCAGTGGACCACAGGGACGGGGAAGCACAGATACGCAGTATTTT
CDR3 protein: CAISGPQGRGSTDTQYF

D gene: .
V gene: TRBV29-1
J gene: TRBJ1-1
clone size: .
CDR3 DNA: TGCAGCGTTGAAGAGAATGGGGGGAGGTTCGCTTTCTTT
CDR3 protein: CSVEENGGRFAFF

D gene: TRBD1
V gene: TRBV6-5
J gene: TRBJ2-4
clone size: few
CDR3 DNA: TGTGCCAGCACCTCAGGACAGGGAACCATTCAGTACTTC
CDR3 protein: CASTSGQGTIQYF

D gene: .
V gene: TRBV28
J gene: TRBJ1-1
clone size: .
CDR3 DNA: TGTGCCAGCCAACTGACCGGGACACCCAACACTGAAGCTTTCTTT
CDR3 protein: CASQLTGTPNTEAFF

D gene: TRBD1
V gene: TRBV7-9
J gene: TRBJ1-1
clone size: .
CDR3 DNA: TGTGCCAGCTCGGGACAGGGGGCGACTGAAGCTTTCTTT
CDR3 protein: CASSGQGATEAFF

D gene: .
V gene: TRBV9
J gene: TRBJ2-1
clone size: once
CDR3 DNA: TGTGCCAGCAGCGTAGATCGGAGGGTAGGCTTCGGGGATGAGCAGTTCTTC
CDR3 protein: CASSVDRRVGFGDEQFF